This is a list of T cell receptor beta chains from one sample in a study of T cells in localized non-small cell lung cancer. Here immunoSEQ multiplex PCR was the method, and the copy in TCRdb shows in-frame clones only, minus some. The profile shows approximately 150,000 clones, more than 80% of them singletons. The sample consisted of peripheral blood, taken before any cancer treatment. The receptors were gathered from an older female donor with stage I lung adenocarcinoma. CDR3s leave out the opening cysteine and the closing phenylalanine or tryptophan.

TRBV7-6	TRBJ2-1	ASSLAQSGNEQF
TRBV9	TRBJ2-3	ASSGGDTAGEYTQY
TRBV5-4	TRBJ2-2	ASSSSTGELF
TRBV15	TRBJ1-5	ATSGTDYNQPQH
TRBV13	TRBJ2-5	ASTRGGKQETQY
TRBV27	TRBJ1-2	ASSHQGRPVMDYGYT
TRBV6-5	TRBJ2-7	ASSPSWGTRDEQY
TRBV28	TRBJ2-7	ASSFRGNSYEQY
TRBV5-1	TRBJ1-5	ASSSGGNQPQH
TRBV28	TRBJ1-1	ASSSARITEAF
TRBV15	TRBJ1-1	ATSRGRQGNTEAF
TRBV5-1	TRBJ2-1	ASGPGLAGSNEQF
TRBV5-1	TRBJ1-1	ASSPRDRLTNTEAF
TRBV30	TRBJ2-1	AWQPGLRRGEQF
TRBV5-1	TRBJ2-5	ASSLAGDGETQY
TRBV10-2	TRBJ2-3	ASSALAGVRDTQY
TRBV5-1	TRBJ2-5	ASSFDRGGETQY
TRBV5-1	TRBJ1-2	ASSLGHGGFGYT
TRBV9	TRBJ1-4	ASSVAGQRGEKLF
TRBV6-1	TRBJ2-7	ASRASTGGAYEQY
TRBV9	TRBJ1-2	ASSARGAFLSGYT
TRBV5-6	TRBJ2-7	ASSLSGDSYEQY
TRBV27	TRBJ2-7	ASSLYPGQSYEQY
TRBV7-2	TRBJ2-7	ASSLADEAGKKY
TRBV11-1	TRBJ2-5	ASSLGRLAGGPKTQY
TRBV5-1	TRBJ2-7	ASSSGHLSYEQY
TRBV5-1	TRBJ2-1	ASIRQSGAYNEQF
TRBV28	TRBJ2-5	ASSLSVGVVGETQY
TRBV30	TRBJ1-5	AWSVSPKQPQH
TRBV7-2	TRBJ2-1	ASSPGALAGGNEQF
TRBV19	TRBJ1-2	ASSMAGIGDGYT
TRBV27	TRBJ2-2	ATRVGELF
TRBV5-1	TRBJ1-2	ASSIQGYGYT
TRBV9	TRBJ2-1	ASSVVDSEQF
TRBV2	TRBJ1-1	ASSEGGALSEAF
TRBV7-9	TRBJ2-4	ASSFRTTSGRNIQY
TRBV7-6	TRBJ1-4	ASSSSPGQGRTRGNEKLF
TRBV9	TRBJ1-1	ASSVVGGEAF
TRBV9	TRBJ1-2	ASSVGQGHYGYT
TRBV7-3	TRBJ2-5	ASSAGWGRETQY
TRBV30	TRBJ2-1	AWSVLLASGHPNEQF
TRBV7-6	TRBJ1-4	ASSFRQGNEKLF
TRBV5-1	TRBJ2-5	ASRMGSQETQY
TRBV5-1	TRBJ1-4	ASRQTTGSGEKLF
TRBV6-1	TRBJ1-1	ASTDSGGANTEAF
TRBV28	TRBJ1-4	ASSGLGGFEKLF
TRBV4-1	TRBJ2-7	ASSGDSISYEQY
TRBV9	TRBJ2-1	ASSAGTSGKAPHNEQF
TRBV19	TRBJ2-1	ASSSRPEWEGNEQF
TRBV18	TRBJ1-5	ASSRTGGDQPQH
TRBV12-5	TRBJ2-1	ASGLGNRGHEQF
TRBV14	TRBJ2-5	ASSQELGSQETQY
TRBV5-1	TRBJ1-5	ASSPEAGFNQPQH
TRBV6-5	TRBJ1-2	ASSYSGDYT